The T cell receptor beta chain described here comes from a study of OX40 agonist ivuxolimab in advanced cancers. Broader study findings: Fewer expanded clones were found on average in CD4+ than in CD8+ T cells.

The method was immunoSEQ multiplex PCR; TCRdb's version includes in-frame clones alone and lacks a portion of them. The sample has tens of thousands of clones, roughly 90% seen once. Remarks on this clone: Its antigen remains unknown.

The sample in question was CD4+ or CD8+ T cells sorted from blood, obtained in a trial of the OX40 agonist ivuxolimab. The sequence came from an adult with an advanced solid tumor such as melanoma, head and neck, liver or kidney cancer.

The CDR3 reads CASSVYGELFF. In nucleotides, the CDR3 is TGTGCCAGCAGCGTGTACGGGGAGCTGTTTTTT. This chain connects TRBV5-6 to TRBJ2-2, with D uncertain. V was shortened by 4 bases and J by 7 bases, with 5 bases between the two germline ends. Germline lookup yields CDR1 SGHDT and CDR2 YYEEEE. This CDR3 region has 11 residues.